One and the same sample provided the 13 T cell receptor beta chains below, sequenced in a study of T cells in localized non-small cell lung cancer. The data were produced by immunoSEQ multiplex PCR, yet TCRdb's version contains in-frame clones alone and is incomplete. The profile shows around 50,000 clones, about 88% of them singletons. This specimen consisted of PBMCs, obtained before any cancer treatment. The source is a man between 40 and 70 years old with stage II lung adenocarcinoma.

The chain joins TRBV10-3 to TRBJ2-1; D tentatively fits TRBD1 or TRBD2 (6 bases each). V lost 4 bases to trimming and J lost 8 bases, with 18 bases between them. This CDR3 is 15 amino acids long. In germline, CDR1 is ENHRY, CDR2 SYGVKD. The CDR3 bases are TGTGCCATCAGTGCTCCTGGGGGGCTCCGGGATGAGCAGTTCTTC. This encodes CAISAPGGLRDEQFF.

This clone was recorded a few times. The chain has TRBV9 and TRBJ1-2; D perhaps matches TRBD1 (5 bases). The V end was cut by 0 bases, the J end by 2 bases, with 11 bases between. CDR1 and CDR2 (germline): SGDLS, YYNGEE. The CDR3 covers 15 residues. Here the CDR3 DNA reads TGTGCCAGCAGCGTAGGGGCAGGGCAAAACTATGGCTACACCTTC. It encodes CASSVGAGQNYGYTF.

This clone was observed once. The chain uses TRBV7-2 and TRBJ2-7; 7 nucleotides match TRBD1. In germline, CDR1 is SGHTA, CDR2 FQGNSA. The CDR3 totals 15 residues. V lost 2 bases, J lost 2 bases, and 6 bases stayed unmatched. The CDR3 protein is CASSLRGGITYEQYF. The CDR3 DNA reads TGTGCCAGCAGCTTACGAGGGGGCATAACCTACGAGCAGTACTTC.

This clone was found a few times. The chain recombines TRBV30 with TRBJ1-1; D gene unclear. The V gene's germline CDR1 is GTSNPN and CDR2 SVGIG (reference sequence). The V end was cut by 0 bases, the J end by 0 bases, with 2 bases between. The length of the CDR3 is 12 residues. CDR3 DNA sequence: TGTGCCTGGAGTGTATTGAACACTGAAGCTTTCTTT. This codes for CAWSVLNTEAFF.

The V and J genes are TRBV5-4 and TRBJ2-2, with TRBD1 matching over 8 bases. Trimming at V came to 3 bases and at J to 4 bases, leaving 5 bases not matched to a gene. The germline CDR1 and CDR2 sequences are SGHNT and YYREEE (reference sequence). There are 15 residues in the CDR3. The CDR3: CASSSGDRPTGELFF. CDR3 DNA: TGTGCCAGCAGCTCGGGGGACAGGCCCACCGGGGAGCTGTTTTTT.

The chain is built from TRBV6-5 and TRBJ1-3; D may be TRBD1 (6 bases). This CDR3 is built from 14 residues. The V gene lost 7 bases and the J gene lost 2 bases, with 12 bases spanning the gap. Germline CDR1 MNHEY, CDR2 SVGAGI. The CDR3 sequence is CASTARGAGNTIYF. The CDR3 nucleotides read TGTGCCAGCACCGCGAGGGGGGCTGGAAACACCATATATTTT.

V and J are TRBV7-6 and TRBJ2-5; unclear D gene. The germline V gene has CDR1 SGHVS and CDR2 FNYEAQ. The V and J ends lost 5 bases and 7 bases respectively, with 11 bases between them. The CDR3 contains 12 residues. This CDR3 reads CASSTFAATQYF. CDR3 nucleotides: TGTGCCAGCAGCACCTTTGCAGCGACCCAGTACTTC. Full variable domain (remainder filled in from reference TRBV7-6 and TRBJ2-5): GAGVSQSPRYKVTKRGQDVALRCDPISGHVSLYWYRQALGQGPEFLTYFNYEAQQDKSGLPNDRFSAERPEGSISTLTIQRTEQRDSAMYRCASSTFAATQYFGPGTRLLVL.

The CDR3, as DNA: TGTGCCAGCAGCCCGAACGGGGGCGCTTTGCACTATGGCTACACCTTC. The encoded protein is CASSPNGGALHYGYTF. The chain couples TRBV5-4 to TRBJ1-2, with D possibly TRBD1 on 6 matching bases. The V gene's germline CDR1 is SGHNT and CDR2 YYREEE (reference sequence). V dropped 4 bases and J dropped 3 bases, with 19 bases sitting between them. This CDR3 contains 16 residues.

This clone showed up just a few times. The chain links TRBV10-3 to TRBJ1-1; no definite D call. Germline CDR1 and CDR2: ENHRY and SYGVKD. V dropped 0 bases and J dropped 5 bases, with 10 bases sitting between them. The CDR3 length is 14 residues. The CDR3 DNA follows: TGTGCCATCAGTGAGTCGCGGGGTCGGACTGAAGCTTTCTTT. Translation: CAISESRGRTEAFF.

The rearrangement joins TRBV2 to TRBJ1-5, with D possibly matching TRBD1 (5 bases). Trimming left V 11 bases short and J 5 bases short, with 13 bases between. Germline V CDR1 and CDR2: SNHLY, FYNNEI. This CDR3 has 12 residues. The CDR3 sequence is CAGGDGHQPQHF. The DNA of the CDR3 is TGTGCCGGTGGGGACGGGCATCAGCCCCAGCATTTT.

The chain recombines TRBV7-9 with TRBJ2-7; 7 positions match TRBD1. This CDR3 is built from 14 residues. CDR1 and CDR2 (germline): SEHNR, FQNEAQ (reference sequence). Losses at the gene ends were 1 base for V and 3 bases for J; bases not matched to a gene: 3. As DNA, the CDR3 is TGTGCCAGCAGCTTAGGATCAGGGGGCTACGAGCAGTACTTC. As protein: CASSLGSGGYEQYF.

V usage is TRBV5-1 and J usage is TRBJ2-2, with D possibly TRBD2 on 6 matching bases. The V gene lost 4 bases and the J gene lost 5 bases, with 15 bases spanning the gap. CDR3 size: 15 residues. Germline V gene data show CDR1 as SGHRS and CDR2 as YFSETQ. CDR3 in DNA: TGCGCCAGCAGCCCGATCCCCGGAGGGACCGGGGAGCTGTTTTTT. Translating gives CASSPIPGGTGELFF.

CDR3 coding DNA: TGTGCCAGCAGCTTATCACTAGAAGCTTTCTTT. The encoded protein is CASSLSLEAFF. V gene TRBV7-6 combines with J gene TRBJ1-1; D not resolved. The length of the CDR3 is 11 residues. With 2 bases removed from V and 8 bases from J, the gap between germline ends came to 6 bases. Germline assignment: CDR1 SGHVS and CDR2 FNYEAQ.